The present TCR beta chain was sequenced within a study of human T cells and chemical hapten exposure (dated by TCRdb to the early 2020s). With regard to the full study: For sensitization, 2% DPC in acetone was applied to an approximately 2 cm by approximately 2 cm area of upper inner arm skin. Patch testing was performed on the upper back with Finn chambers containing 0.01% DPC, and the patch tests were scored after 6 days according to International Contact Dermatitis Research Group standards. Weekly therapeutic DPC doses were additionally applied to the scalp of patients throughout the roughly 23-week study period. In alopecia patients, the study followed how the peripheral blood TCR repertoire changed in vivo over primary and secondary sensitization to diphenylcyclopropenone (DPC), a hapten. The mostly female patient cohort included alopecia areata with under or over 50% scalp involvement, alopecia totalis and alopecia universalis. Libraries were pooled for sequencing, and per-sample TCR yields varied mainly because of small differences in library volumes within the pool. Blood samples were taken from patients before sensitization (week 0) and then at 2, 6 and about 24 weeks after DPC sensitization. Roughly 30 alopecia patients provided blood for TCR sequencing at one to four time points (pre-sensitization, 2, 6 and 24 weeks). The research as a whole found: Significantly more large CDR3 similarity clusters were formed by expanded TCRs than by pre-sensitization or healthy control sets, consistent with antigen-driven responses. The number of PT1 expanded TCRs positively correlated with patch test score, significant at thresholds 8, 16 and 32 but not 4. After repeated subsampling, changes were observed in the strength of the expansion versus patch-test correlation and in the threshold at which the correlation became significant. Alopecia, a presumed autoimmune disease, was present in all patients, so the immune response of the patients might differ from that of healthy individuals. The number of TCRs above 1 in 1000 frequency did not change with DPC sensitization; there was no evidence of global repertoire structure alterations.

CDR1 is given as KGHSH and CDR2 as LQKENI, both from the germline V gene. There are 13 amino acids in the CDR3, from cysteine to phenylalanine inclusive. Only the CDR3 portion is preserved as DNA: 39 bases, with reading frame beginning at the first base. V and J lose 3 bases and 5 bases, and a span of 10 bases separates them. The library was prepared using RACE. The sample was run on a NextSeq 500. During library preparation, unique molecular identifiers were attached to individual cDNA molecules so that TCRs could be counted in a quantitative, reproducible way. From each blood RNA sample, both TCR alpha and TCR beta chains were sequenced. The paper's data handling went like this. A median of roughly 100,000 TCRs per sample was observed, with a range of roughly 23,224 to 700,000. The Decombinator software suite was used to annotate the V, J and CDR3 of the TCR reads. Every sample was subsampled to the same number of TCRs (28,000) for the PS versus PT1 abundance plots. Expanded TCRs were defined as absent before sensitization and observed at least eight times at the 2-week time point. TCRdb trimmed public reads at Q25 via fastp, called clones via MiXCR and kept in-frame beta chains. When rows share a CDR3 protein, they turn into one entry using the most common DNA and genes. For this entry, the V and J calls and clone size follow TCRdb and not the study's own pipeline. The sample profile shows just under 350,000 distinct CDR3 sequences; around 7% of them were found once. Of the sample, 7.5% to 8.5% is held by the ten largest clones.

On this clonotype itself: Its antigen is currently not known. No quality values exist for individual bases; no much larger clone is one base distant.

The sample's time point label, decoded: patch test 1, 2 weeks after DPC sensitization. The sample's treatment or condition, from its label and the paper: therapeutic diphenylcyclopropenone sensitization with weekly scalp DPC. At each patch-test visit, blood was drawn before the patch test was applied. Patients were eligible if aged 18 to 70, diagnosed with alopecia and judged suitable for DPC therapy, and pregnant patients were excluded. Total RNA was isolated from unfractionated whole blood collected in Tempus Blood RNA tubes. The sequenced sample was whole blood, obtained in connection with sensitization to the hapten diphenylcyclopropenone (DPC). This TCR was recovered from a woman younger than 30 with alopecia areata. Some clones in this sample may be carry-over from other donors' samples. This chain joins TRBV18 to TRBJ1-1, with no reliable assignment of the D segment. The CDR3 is CASSPDQRTEAFF. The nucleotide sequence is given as TGTGCCAGCTCACCTGACCAGAGAACTGAAGCTTTCTTT.